This T cell receptor beta chain stems from a study of blood T cell repertoires in COVID-19. Original processing methods: Using reference gene primer amplification, nucleated cell counts were estimated. The repertoire was sequenced with immunoSEQ multiplex PCR; TCRdb's copy has only in-frame clones and lacks some. The D gene and trimming were derived from the DNA, and the V and J assignments and clone size from that table. The data hold about 200,000 clones, with 80% to 90% observed a single time. Between the trimmed V and J ends, which lost 0 bases and 8 bases, there was a span of 7 bases. Germline CDR1 reads SGHTA; CDR2 reads FQGNSA. This CDR3 is built from 12 residues.

Sequenced input: peripheral blood. This TCR was sampled from a woman between 45 and 65 years old with acute or convalescent COVID-19. The chain carries TRBV7-2 and TRBJ1-1; a possible D gene is TRBD1 (5 bases). The CDR3 reads CASSLAQGEAFF. CDR3 coding DNA: TGTGCCAGCAGCTTAGCGCAGGGAGAAGCTTTCTTT. Filled out from reference TRBV7-2 and TRBJ1-1, the complete variable domain reads GAGVSQSPSNKVTEKGKDVELRCDPISGHTALYWYRQSLGQGLEFLIYFQGNSAPDKSGLPSDRFSAERTGGSVSTLTIQRTQQEDSAVYLCASSLAQGEAFFGQGTRLTVV.